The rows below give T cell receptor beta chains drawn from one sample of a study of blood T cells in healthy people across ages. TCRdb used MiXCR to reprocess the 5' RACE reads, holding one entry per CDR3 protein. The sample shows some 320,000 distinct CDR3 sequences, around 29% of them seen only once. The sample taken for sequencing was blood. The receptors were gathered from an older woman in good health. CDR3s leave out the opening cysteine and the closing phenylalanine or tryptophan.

cdr3_aa: SVFRDPTNIQY
j_call: TRBJ2-4
v_call: TRBV29-1

cdr3_aa: SGDSGRAQF
j_call: TRBJ2-1
v_call: TRBV29-1

cdr3_aa: ASSEGSGSYNEQF
j_call: TRBJ2-1
v_call: TRBV10-2

cdr3_aa: ASSVGTRGNEQF
j_call: TRBJ2-1
v_call: TRBV9

cdr3_aa: ANSSGQEEKLF
j_call: TRBJ1-4
v_call: TRBV5-1

cdr3_aa: ASSRAGAGTDTQY
j_call: TRBJ2-3
v_call: TRBV7-3

cdr3_aa: ASSHYRGRETQY
j_call: TRBJ2-5
v_call: TRBV14

cdr3_aa: ASSAGDRQNTEAF
j_call: TRBJ1-1
v_call: TRBV28

cdr3_aa: ASSPPLNEKLF
j_call: TRBJ1-4
v_call: TRBV7-9

cdr3_aa: ASSIEVSGANVLT
j_call: TRBJ2-6
v_call: TRBV19

cdr3_aa: ASSRGGLGELF
j_call: TRBJ2-2
v_call: TRBV7-2

cdr3_aa: ASSYRPGQSNYGYT
j_call: TRBJ1-2
v_call: TRBV6-5

cdr3_aa: ASRPTRGSYNEQF
j_call: TRBJ2-1
v_call: TRBV6-5

cdr3_aa: ASSLSGTGSETQY
j_call: TRBJ2-5
v_call: TRBV7-2